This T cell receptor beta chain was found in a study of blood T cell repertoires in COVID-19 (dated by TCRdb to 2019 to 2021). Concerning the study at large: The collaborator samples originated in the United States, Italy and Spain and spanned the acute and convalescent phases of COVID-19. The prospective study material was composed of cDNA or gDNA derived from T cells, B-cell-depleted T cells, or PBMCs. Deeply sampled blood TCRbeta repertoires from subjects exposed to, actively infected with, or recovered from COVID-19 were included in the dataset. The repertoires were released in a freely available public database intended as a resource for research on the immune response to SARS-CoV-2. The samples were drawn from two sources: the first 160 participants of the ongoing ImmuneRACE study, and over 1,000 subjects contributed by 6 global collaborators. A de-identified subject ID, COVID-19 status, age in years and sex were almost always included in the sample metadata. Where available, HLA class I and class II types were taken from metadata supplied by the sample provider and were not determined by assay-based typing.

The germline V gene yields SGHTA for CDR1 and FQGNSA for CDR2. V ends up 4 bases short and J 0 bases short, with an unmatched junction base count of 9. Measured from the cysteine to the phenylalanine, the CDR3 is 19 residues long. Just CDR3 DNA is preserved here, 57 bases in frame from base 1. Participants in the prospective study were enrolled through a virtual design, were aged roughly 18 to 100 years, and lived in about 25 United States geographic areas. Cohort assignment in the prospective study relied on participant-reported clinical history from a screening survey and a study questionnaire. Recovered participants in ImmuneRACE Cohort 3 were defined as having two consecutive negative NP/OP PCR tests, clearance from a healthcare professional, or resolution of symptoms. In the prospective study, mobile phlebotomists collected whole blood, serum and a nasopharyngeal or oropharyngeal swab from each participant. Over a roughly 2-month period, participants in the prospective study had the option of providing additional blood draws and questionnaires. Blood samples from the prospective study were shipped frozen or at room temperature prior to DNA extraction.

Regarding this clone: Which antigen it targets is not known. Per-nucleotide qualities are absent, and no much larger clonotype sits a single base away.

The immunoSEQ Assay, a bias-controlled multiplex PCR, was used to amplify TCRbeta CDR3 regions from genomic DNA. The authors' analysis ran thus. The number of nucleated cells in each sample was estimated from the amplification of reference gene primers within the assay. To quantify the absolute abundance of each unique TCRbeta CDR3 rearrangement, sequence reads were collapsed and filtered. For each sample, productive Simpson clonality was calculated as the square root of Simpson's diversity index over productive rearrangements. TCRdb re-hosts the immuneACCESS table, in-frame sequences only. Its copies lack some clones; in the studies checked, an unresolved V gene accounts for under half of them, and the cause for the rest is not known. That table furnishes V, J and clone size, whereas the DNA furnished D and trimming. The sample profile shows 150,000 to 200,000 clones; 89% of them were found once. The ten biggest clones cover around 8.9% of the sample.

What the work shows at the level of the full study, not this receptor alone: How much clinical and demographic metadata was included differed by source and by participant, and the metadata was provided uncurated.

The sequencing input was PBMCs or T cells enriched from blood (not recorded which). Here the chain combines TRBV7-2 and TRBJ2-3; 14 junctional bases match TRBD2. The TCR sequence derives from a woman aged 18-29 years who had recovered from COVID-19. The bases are TGTGCCAGCAGCTCCGGACTAGCGGGGGGAACATTTAGCACAGATACGCAGTATTTT. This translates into CASSSGLAGGTFSTDTQYF.